Listed below are T cell receptor beta chains from one sample, sequenced in a study of T-cell memory formation after mild COVID-19. TCRdb independently ran MiXCR on the 5' RACE reads; one entry per CDR3 protein. The sample lists about 400,000 distinct CDR3 sequences, roughly 15% occurring once. Sequencing was done on a sample of PBMCs or a T cell subset sorted from them (not recorded which). The receptors come from a man between 18 and 29 years old who had mild COVID-19 (a few samples of this study predate the infection). Cell type and time point are not known. Each CDR3 is given with its conserved first and last residue.

v_call: TRBV29-1; j_call: TRBJ2-6; cdr3_aa: CSARVANVLTF
v_call: TRBV5-1; j_call: TRBJ2-3; cdr3_aa: CASSLVQATDTQYF
v_call: TRBV11-2; j_call: TRBJ2-5; cdr3_aa: CASSLSLTQYF
v_call: TRBV4-1; j_call: TRBJ2-7; cdr3_aa: CASSQEYSTGGFYEQYF
v_call: TRBV6-5; j_call: TRBJ1-6; cdr3_aa: CASSYGDRTIF
v_call: TRBV4-3; j_call: TRBJ1-2; cdr3_aa: CASSQLAGRFTNYGYTF
v_call: TRBV20-1; j_call: TRBJ1-6; cdr3_aa: CSAADRRYGAGALHF
v_call: TRBV3-1; j_call: TRBJ1-2; cdr3_aa: CASSQEDRDRGSYTF
v_call: TRBV2; j_call: TRBJ1-4; cdr3_aa: CASQGAANEKLFF
v_call: TRBV7-2; j_call: TRBJ2-5; cdr3_aa: CASSPRSGGQETQYF
v_call: TRBV12-3/TRBV12-4; j_call: TRBJ2-4; cdr3_aa: CASTPGAGPPKNIQYF
v_call: TRBV5-1; j_call: TRBJ2-5; cdr3_aa: CASSQGGDRSGETQYF
v_call: TRBV19; j_call: TRBJ1-1; cdr3_aa: CASSDAGRMNTEAFF